Sequencing of this T cell receptor beta chain was carried out in a study of T cells in tumors after PD-1 blockade. This CDR3 has 16 residues. Germline CDR1 LGHDT, CDR2 YNNKEL (reference sequence). V lost 4 bases and J lost 7, with 22 bases in between. Some clones are missing from TCRdb's copy, which holds only in-frame ones; the method was immunoSEQ multiplex PCR. The sample lists 61,000 or so clones; roughly 78% were seen once. The chain has TRBV3-1 (or the pseudogene TRBV3-2) and TRBJ1-2; D might be TRBD1 (6 bases). This receptor was taken from a human donor with basal cell carcinoma. The material sequenced was PBMCs, taken before anti-PD-1 treatment. CDR3 protein: CASSRRGGAAMGGYTF. In nucleotides, the CDR3 is TGTGCCAGCAGCCGCCGGGGGGGGGCTGCGATGGGTGGCTACACCTTC.